These 3 T cell receptor beta chains originate from one sample sequenced in a study of blood T cell repertoires in COVID-19. TCRdb's table, derived via immunoSEQ multiplex PCR, lists solely in-frame clones and lacks some. The sample lists approximately 160,000 clones, 70% to 90% occurring once. Input material: peripheral blood. These receptors all come from a man between 45 and 60 years old with active or convalescent COVID-19.

A single count supports this clone. The chain carries TRBV9 and TRBJ2-3, with 11 bases identical to TRBD2. This CDR3 is built from 17 residues. CDR1 and CDR2 (germline): SGDLS, YYNGEE. V lost 0 bases and J lost 5; bases outside the gene matches: 8. Here the CDR3 reads CASSVDGLAGGGDTQYF. The CDR3 DNA reads as TGTGCCAGCAGCGTAGATGGGCTAGCGGGAGGAGGAGATACGCAGTATTTT.

The chain recombines TRBV18 with TRBJ2-7, with 7 bases identical to TRBD2. The CDR3 runs 16 residues. Germline CDR1 reads KGHSH; CDR2 reads LQKENI. Germline trimming cut 3 bases from V and 5 bases from J; bases unmatched to any gene: 13. Here the CDR3 reads CASSPISGTFSNEQYF. CDR3 bases: TGTGCCAGCTCACCCATAAGCGGGACCTTCAGCAACGAGCAGTACTTC.

This chain links TRBV5-8 with TRBJ1-1; 8 bases line up with TRBD1. Unmatched junction bases numbered 8, after V lost 3 bases and J lost 1 base. Per germline, CDR1 SGHTS and CDR2 YDEGEE. The CDR3 runs to 16 residues. CDR3 sequence: CASSSTGEGRNTEAFF. The CDR3 DNA reads as TGTGCCAGCAGCTCGACAGGGGAAGGAAGGAACACTGAAGCTTTCTTT.